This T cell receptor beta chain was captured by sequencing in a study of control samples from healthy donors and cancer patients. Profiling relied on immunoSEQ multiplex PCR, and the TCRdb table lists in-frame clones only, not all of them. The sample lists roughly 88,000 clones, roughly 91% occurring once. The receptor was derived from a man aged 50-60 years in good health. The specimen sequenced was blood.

This CDR3 is CASSPGTSGANEQFF. For the CDR3, the DNA is TGTGCCAGCAGCCCCGGGACTAGCGGCGCTAATGAGCAGTTCTTC. This rearrangement joins TRBV5-4 to TRBJ2-1, with 11 bases fitting TRBD2. Germline-derived CDR1 and CDR2 are SGHNT and YYREEE (reference sequence). With 4 bases clipped from V and 7 bases from J, the junction kept 7 bases outside the gene matches. This CDR3 region has 15 residues.